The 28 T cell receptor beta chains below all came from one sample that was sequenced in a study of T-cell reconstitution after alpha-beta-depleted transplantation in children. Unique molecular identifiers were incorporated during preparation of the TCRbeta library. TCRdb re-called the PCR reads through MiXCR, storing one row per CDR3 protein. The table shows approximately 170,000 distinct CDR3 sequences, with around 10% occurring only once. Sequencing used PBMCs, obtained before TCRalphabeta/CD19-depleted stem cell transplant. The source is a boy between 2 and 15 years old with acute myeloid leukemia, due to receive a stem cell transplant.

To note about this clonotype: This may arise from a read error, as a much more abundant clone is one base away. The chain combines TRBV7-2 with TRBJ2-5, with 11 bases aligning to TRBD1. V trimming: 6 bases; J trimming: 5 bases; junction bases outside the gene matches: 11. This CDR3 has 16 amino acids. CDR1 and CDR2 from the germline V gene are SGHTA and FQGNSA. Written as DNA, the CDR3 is TGTGCCAGCAGTCGGACAGGGGGCGCGGTGTACGAGACCCAGTACTTC. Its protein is CASSRTGGAVYETQYF.

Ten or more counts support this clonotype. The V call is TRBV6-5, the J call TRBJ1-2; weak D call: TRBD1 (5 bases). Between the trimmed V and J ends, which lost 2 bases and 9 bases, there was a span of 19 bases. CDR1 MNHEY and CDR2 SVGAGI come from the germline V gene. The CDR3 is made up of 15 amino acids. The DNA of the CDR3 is TGTGCCAGCAGTTACGGACCGGGACCGGGGGTCAGCTACACCTTC. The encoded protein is CASSYGPGPGVSYTF.

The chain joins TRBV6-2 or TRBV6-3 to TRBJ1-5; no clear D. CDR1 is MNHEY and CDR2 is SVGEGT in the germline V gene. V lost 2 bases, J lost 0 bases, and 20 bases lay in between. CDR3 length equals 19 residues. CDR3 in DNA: TGTGCCAGCAGTTACAATTCCTACTACGGAGGGTATAGCAATCAGCCCCAGCATTTT. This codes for CASSYNSYYGGYSNQPQHF.

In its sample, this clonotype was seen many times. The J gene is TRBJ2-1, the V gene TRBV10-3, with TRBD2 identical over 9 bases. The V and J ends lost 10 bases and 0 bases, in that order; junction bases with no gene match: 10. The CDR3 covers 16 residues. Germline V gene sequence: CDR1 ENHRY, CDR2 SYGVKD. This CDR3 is CATLAAGGSSYNEQFF. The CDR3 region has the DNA TGTGCCACCCTCGCAGCGGGAGGTAGCTCCTACAATGAGCAGTTCTTC.

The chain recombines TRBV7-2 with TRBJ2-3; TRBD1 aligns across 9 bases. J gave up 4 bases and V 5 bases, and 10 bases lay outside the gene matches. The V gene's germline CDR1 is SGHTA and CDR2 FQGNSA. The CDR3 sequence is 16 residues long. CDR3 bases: TGTGCCAGCAGCCCTTACTCTAGGACAGGGGCAGATACGCAGTATTTT. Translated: CASSPYSRTGADTQYF.

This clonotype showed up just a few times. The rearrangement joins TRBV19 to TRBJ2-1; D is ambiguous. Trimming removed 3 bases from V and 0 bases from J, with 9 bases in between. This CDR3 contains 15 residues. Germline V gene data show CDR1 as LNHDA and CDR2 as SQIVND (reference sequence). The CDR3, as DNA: TGTGCCAGTAGTATCGACCGTCGCTCCTACAATGAGCAGTTCTTC. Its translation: CASSIDRRSYNEQFF.

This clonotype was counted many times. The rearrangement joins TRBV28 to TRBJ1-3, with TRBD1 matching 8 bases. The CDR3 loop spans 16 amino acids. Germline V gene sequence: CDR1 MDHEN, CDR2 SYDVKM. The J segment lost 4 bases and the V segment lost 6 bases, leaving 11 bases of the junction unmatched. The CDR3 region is CASSHTATGVGNTIYF. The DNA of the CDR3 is TGTGCCAGCAGCCATACCGCGACAGGGGTCGGAAACACCATATATTTT.

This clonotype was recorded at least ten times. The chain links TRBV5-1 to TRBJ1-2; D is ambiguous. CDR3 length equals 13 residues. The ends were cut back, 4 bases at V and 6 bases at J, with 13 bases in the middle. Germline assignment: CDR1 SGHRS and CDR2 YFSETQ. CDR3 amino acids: CASSLGRVDGYTF. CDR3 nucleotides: TGCGCCAGCAGCCTAGGGAGGGTTGATGGCTACACCTTC. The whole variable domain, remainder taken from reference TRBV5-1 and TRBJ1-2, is KAGVTQTPRYLIKTRGQQVTLSCSPISGHRSVSWYQQTPGQGLQFLFEYFSETQRNKGNFPGRFSGRQFSNSRSEMNVSTLELGDSALYLCASSLGRVDGYTFGSGTRLTVV.

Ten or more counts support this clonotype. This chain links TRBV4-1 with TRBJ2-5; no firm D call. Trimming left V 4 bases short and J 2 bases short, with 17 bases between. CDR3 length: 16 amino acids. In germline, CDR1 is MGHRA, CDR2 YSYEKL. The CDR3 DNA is TGCGCCAGCAGCCCAGTCCTTGGCGGTATTCAAGAGACCCAGTACTTC. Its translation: CASSPVLGGIQETQYF.

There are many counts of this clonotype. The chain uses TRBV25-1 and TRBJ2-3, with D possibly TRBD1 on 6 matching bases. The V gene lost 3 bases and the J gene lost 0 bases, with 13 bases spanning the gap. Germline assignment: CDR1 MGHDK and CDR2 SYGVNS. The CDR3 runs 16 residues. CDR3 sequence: CASSDSEGVSTDTQYF. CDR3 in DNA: TGTGCCAGCAGTGATTCCGAGGGGGTGAGCACAGATACGCAGTATTTT.

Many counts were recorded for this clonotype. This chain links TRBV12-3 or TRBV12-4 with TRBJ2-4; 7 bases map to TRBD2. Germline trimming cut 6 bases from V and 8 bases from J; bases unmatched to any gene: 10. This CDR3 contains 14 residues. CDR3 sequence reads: CASRLGASGDIQYF. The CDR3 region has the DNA TGTGCCAGCAGACTTGGGGCTAGCGGCGACATTCAGTACTTC.

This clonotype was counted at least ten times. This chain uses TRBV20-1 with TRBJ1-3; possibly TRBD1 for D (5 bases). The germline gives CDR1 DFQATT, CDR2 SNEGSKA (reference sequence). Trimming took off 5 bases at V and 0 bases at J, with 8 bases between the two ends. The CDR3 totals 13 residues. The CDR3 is CSARDGSGNTIYF. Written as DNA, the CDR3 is TGCAGTGCTCGGGACGGCTCTGGAAACACCATATATTTT.

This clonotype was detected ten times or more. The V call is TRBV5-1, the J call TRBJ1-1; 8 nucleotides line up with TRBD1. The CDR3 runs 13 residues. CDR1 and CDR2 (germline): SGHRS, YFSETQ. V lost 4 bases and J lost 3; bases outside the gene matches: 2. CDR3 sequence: CASSGRGHTEAFF. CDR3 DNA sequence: TGCGCCAGCAGCGGCAGGGGGCACACTGAAGCTTTCTTT. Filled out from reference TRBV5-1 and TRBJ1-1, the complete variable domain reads KAGVTQTPRYLIKTRGQQVTLSCSPISGHRSVSWYQQTPGQGLQFLFEYFSETQRNKGNFPGRFSGRQFSNSRSEMNVSTLELGDSALYLCASSGRGHTEAFFGQGTRLTVV.

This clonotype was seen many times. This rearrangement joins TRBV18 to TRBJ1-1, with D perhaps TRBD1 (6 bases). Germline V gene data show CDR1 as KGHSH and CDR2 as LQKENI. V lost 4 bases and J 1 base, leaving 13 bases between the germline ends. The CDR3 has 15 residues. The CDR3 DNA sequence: TGTGCCAGCTCACTCGGGAGGGGGACGAACACTGAAGCTTTCTTT. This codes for CASSLGRGTNTEAFF.

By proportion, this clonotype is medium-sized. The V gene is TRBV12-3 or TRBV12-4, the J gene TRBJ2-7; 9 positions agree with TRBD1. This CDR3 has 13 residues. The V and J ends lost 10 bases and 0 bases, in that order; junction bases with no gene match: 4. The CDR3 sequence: CATTGGFSYEQYF. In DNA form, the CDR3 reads TGTGCCACCACAGGGGGCTTCTCCTACGAGCAGTACTTC.

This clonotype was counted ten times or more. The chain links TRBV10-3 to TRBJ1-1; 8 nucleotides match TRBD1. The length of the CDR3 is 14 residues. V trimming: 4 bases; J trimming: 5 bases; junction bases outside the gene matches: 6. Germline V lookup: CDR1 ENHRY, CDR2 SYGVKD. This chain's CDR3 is CAISADREGTEAFF. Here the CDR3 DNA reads TGTGCCATCAGTGCGGACAGGGAGGGGACTGAAGCTTTCTTT.

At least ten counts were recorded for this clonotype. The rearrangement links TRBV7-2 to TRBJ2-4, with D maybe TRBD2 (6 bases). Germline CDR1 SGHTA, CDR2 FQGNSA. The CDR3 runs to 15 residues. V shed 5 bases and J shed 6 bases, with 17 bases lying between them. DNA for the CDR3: TGTGCCAGCAGCAACGGAGGGGCCAGCCGAAACATTCAGTACTTC. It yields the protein CASSNGGASRNIQYF.

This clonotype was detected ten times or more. The CDR3 nucleotides read TGTGCCAGCAGCCATCCCCAGGGTCTAGGACACAATGAGCAGTTCTTC. Translated, it gives CASSHPQGLGHNEQFF. J is TRBJ2-1 and V is TRBV7-9; weak D call: TRBD1 (5 bases). Germline CDR1 is SEHNR and CDR2 is FQNEAQ (reference sequence). The V and J ends lost 5 bases and 5 bases respectively, with 19 bases between them. The CDR3 has 16 residues.

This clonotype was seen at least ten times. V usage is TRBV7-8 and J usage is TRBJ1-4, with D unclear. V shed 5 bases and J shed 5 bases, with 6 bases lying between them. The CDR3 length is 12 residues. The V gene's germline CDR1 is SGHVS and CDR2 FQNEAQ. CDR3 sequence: CASSRENEKLFF. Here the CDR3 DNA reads TGTGCCAGCAGCCGGGAAAATGAAAAACTGTTTTTT.

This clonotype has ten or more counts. This chain's CDR3 is CASSLSGGYTQYF. CDR3 coding DNA: TGTGCCAGCAGTTTATCGGGGGGTTACACGCAGTATTTT. V is TRBV27 and J is TRBJ2-3; tentative D call: TRBD2 (6 bases). Trimming took off 0 bases at V and 9 bases at J, with 10 bases between the two ends. Germline values: CDR1 MNHEY, CDR2 SMNVEV (reference sequence). CDR3 length equals 13 residues.

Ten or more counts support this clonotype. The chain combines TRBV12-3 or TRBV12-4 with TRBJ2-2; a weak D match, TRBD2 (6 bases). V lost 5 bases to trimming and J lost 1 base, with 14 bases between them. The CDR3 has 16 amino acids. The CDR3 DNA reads TGTGCCAGCAGTCCACCCAGTAGCGGGAACACCGGGGAGCTGTTTTTT. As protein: CASSPPSSGNTGELFF.

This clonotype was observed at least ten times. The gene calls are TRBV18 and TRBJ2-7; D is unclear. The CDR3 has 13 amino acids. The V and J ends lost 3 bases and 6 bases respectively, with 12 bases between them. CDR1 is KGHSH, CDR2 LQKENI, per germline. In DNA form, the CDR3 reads TGTGCCAGCTCACCCCCGGGCACCCTCGAGCAGTACTTC. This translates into CASSPPGTLEQYF.

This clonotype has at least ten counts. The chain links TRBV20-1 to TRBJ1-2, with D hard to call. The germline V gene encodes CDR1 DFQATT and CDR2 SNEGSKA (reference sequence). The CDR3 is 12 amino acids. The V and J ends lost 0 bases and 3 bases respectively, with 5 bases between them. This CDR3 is CSAREADYGYTF. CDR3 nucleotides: TGCAGTGCTAGAGAGGCAGACTATGGCTACACCTTC.

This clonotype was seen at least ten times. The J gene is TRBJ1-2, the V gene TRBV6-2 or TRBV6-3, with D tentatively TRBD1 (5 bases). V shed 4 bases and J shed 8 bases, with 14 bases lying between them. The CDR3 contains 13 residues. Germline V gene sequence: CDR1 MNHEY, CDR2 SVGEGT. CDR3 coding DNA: TGTGCCAGCAGTTTTACCCAGGGCTTGGGCTACACCTTC. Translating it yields CASSFTQGLGYTF.

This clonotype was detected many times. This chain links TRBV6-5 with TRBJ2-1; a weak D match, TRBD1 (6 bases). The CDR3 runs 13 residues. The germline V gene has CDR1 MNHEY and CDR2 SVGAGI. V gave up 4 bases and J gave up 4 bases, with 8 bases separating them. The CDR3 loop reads CASSSGQYNEQFF. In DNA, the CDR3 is TGTGCCAGCAGTTCAGGACAGTACAATGAGCAGTTCTTC.

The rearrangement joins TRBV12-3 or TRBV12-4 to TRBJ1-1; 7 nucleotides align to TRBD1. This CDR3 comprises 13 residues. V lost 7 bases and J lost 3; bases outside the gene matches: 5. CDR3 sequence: CASTYQGDTEAFF. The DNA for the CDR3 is TGTGCCAGCACGTACCAGGGGGACACTGAAGCTTTCTTT.

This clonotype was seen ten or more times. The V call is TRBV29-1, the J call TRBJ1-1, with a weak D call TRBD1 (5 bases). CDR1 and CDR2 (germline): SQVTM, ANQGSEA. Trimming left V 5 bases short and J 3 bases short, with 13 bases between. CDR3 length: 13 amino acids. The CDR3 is CSVLGERDTEAFF. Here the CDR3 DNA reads TGCAGCGTTTTGGGGGAACGGGACACTGAAGCTTTCTTT.

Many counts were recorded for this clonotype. The CDR3: CAGRGGGKSEAFF. Written as DNA, the CDR3 is TGTGCCGGTAGAGGGGGCGGAAAGAGTGAAGCTTTCTTT. V gene TRBV12-3 or TRBV12-4 combines with J gene TRBJ1-1; 7 bases fit TRBD1. V shed 11 bases, J shed 7 bases, and the junction held 13 bases outside the gene matches. The CDR3 loop spans 13 amino acids.